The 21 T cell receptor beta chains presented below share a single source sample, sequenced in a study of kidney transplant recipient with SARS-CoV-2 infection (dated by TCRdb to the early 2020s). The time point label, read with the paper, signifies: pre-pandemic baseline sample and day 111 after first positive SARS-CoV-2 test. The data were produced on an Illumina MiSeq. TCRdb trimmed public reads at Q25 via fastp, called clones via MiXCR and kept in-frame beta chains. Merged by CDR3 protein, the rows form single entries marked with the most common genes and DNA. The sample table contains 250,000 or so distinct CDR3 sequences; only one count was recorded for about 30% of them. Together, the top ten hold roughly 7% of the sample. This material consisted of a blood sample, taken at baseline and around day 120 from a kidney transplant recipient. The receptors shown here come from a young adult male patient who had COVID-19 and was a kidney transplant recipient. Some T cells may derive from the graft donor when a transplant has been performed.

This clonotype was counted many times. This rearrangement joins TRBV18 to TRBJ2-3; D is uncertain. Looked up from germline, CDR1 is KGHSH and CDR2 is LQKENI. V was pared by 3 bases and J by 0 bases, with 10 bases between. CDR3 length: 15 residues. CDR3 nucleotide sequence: TGTGCCAGCTCACCGGAAGCCGGGAGCACAGATACGCAGTATTTT. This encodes CASSPEAGSTDTQYF.

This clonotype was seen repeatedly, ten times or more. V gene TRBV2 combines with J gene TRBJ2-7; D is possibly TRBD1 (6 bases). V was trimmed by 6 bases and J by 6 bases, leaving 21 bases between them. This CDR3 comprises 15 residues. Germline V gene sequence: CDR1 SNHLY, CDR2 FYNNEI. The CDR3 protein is CASRNPGAARGEQYF. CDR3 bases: TGTGCCAGCAGAAATCCAGGGGCTGCTCGGGGCGAGCAGTACTTC.

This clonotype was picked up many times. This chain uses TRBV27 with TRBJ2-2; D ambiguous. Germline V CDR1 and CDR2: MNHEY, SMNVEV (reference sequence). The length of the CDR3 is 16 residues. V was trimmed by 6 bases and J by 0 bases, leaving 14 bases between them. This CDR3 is CASSLRSEPNTGELFF. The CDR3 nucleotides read TGTGCCAGCAGCTTAAGATCCGAGCCGAACACCGGGGAGCTGTTTTTT.

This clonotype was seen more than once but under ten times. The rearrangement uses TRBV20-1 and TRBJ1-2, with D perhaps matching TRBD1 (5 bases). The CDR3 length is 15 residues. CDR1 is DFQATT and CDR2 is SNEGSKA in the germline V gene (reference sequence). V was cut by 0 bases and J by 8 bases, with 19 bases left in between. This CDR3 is CSARDRVGVPRGYTF. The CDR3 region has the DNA TGCAGTGCTAGAGATCGAGTAGGGGTCCCGCGAGGCTACACCTTC.

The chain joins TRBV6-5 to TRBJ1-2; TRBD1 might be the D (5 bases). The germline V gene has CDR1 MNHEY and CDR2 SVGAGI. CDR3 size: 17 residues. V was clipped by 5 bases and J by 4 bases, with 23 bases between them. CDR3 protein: CASSSRDSMRETYGYTF. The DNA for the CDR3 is TGTGCCAGCAGTAGCAGGGACTCTATGCGAGAGACCTATGGCTACACCTTC.

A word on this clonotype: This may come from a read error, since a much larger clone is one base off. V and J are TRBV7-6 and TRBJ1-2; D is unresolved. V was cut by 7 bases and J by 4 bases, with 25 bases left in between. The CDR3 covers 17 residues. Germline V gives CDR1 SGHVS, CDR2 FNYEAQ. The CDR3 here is CASNRYGKCRKTYGYTF. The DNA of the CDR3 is TGTGCCAGCAACCGTTACGGTAAGTGCCGAAAGACCTATGGCTACACCTTC.

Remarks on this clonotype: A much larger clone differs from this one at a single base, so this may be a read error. In nucleotides, the CDR3 is TGTGCCAGCAGCGCGGACCGGGACAGGAACCCTGGGGCCAACGTCCTGACTTTC. It codes for CASSADRDRNPGANVLTF. This chain joins TRBV9 and TRBJ2-6; 8 positions agree with TRBD1. Germline V gene lookup returns CDR1 SGDLS and CDR2 YYNGEE. Trimming took 3 bases from V and 2 from J; bases not matched to a gene: 10. The CDR3 spans 18 residues.

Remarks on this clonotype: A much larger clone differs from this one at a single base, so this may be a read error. CDR3 DNA: TGTGCCAGCAGCCCTCGCATGTCTACCCGAAAGACCTATGGCTACACCTTC. Amino acid sequence: CASSPRMSTRKTYGYTF. V usage is TRBV11-2 and J usage is TRBJ1-2; D unresolved. Germline values: CDR1 SGHAT, CDR2 FQNNGV. This CDR3 is built from 17 residues. The V end was cut by 5 bases, the J end by 4 bases, with 23 bases between.

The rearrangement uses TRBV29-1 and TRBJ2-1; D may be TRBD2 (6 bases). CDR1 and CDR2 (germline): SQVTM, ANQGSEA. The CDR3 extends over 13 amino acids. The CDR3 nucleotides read TGCAGTGCTAGGCGGGGCAAATACAATGAGCAGTTCTTC. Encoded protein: CSARRGKYNEQFF.

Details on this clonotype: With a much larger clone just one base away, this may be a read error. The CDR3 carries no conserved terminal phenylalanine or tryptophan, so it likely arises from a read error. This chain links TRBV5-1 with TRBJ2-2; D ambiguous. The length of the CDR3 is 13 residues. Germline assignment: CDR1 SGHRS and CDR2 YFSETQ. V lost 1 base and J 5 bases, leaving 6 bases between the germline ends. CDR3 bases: TGCGCCAGCAGCTTGTACTCGACCGGGGAGCTGTTTTCT. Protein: CASSLYSTGELFS.

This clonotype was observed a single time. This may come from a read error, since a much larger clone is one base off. The CDR3 is CAGSDRTGNHGYTF. CDR3 coding DNA: TGTGCCGGCAGCGATCGGACAGGGAATCATGGCTACACCTTC. This chain joins TRBV11-3 and TRBJ1-2, with 8 nucleotides matching TRBD1. The CDR3 loop spans 14 amino acids. In germline, CDR1 is SGHNT, CDR2 YENEEA.

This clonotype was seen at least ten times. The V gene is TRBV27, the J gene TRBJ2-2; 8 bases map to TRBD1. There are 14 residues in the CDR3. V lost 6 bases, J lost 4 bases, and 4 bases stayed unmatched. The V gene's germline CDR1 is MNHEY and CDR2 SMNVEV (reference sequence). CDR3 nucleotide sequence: TGTGCCAGCAGAGTACAGGGGGGCACCGGGGAGCTGTTTTTT. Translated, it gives CASRVQGGTGELFF.

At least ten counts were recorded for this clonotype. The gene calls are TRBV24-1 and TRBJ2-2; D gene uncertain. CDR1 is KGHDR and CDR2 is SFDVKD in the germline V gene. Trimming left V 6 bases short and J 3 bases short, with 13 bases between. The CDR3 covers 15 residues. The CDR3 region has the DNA TGTGCCACCAGTTCCACCAACCTGGACACCGGGGAGCTGTTTTTT. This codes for CATSSTNLDTGELFF.

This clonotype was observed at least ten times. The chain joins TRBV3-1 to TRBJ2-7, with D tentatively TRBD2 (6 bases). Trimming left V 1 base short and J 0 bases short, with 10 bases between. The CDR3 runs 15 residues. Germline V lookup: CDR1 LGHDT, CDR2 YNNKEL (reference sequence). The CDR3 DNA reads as TGTGCCAGCAGCCAAGGGAGGGGAAACTCCTACGAGCAGTACTTC. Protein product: CASSQGRGNSYEQYF.

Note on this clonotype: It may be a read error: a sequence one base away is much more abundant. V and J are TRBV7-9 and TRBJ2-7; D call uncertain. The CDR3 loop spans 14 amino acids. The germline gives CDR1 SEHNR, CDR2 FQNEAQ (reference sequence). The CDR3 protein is CAGSYPGAVYEQYF. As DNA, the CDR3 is TGTGCCGGCAGCTACCCAGGCGCGGTCTACGAGCAGTACTTC.

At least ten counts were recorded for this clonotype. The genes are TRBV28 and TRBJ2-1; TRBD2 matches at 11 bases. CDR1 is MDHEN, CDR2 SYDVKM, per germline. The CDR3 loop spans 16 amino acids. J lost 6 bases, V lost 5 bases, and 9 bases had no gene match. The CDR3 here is CASSPGTSGWGNEQFF. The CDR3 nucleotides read TGTGCCAGCAGTCCAGGGACTAGCGGCTGGGGCAATGAGCAGTTCTTC.

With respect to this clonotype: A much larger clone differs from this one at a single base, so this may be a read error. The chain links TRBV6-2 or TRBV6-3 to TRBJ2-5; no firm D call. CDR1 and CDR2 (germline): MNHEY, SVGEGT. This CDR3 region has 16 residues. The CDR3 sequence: CAGSPYGRKYQETQYF. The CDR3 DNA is TGTGCCGGCAGTCCCTACGGCAGAAAGTACCAAGAGACCCAGTACTTC.

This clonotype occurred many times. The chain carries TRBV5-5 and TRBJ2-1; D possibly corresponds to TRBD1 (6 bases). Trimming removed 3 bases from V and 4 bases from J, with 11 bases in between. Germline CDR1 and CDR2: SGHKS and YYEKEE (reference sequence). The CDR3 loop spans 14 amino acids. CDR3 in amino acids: CASSYRVNYNEQFF. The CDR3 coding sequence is TGTGCCAGCAGCTACAGGGTAAATTACAATGAGCAGTTCTTC.

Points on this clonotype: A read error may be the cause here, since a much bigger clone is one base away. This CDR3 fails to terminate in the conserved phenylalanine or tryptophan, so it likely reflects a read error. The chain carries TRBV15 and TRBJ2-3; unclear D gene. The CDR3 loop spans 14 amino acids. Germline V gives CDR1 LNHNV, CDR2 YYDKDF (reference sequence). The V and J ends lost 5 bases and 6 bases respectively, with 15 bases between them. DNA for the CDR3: TGTGCCACCAGCTCTGATTTGGCTACCGATACGCAGTATTCT. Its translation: CATSSDLATDTQYS.

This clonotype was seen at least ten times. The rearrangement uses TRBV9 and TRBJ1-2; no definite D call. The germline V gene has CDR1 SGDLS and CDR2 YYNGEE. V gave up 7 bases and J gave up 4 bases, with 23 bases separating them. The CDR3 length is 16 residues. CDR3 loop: CASSAVYSRKTYGYTF. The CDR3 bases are TGTGCCAGCTCGGCAGTGTACTCAAGAAAGACCTATGGCTACACCTTC.

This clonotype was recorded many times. In nucleotides, the CDR3 is TGTGCCACCAGCAGAGATAGGCAGATAGGGGCGCAGTATTTT. Its translation: CATSRDRQIGAQYF. This rearrangement joins TRBV15 to TRBJ2-3, with D possibly TRBD1 on 5 matching bases. Germline-derived CDR1 and CDR2 are LNHNV and YYDKDF (reference sequence). The CDR3 is 14 residues long. Trimming took 0 bases from V and 10 from J, leaving 14 bases between them.